One TCR beta chain is described in this entry. The antigen is undetermined. Patients who had autoimmune disease history or got systemic immunosuppression were left out. This table comes from immunoSEQ multiplex PCR, and its TCRdb copy is limited to in-frame clones, with some not included. The sample yields roughly 80,000 clones, approximately 85% seen once. This sample was included in a study of OX40 agonist ivuxolimab in advanced cancers. Overall study findings and caveats: Nonresponders, in some cases, also had low normalized T-cell clonal expansion.

The clonotype comes from an adult with an advanced solid tumor such as melanoma, head and neck, liver or kidney cancer. The sample in question was CD4+ or CD8+ T cells sorted from blood, obtained in a trial of the OX40 agonist ivuxolimab.

The CDR3 here is CASSQTGYSYGYTF. In nucleotides, the CDR3 is TGTGCCAGCAGCCAAACAGGGTACAGCTATGGCTACACCTTC. The V call is TRBV14, the J call TRBJ1-2; D may be TRBD1 (6 bases). CDR1 SGHDN and CDR2 FVKESK come from the germline V gene. Trimming removed 2 bases from V and 4 bases from J, with 11 bases in between. There are 14 residues in the CDR3.